The rows below give T cell receptor beta chains drawn from one sample of a study of human T cells and chemical hapten exposure. TCRdb fed the RACE reads into MiXCR, producing one record per CDR3 protein. The data contain around 150,000 distinct CDR3 sequences, approximately 14% of them singletons. The material was whole blood, obtained in connection with sensitization to the hapten diphenylcyclopropenone (DPC). These receptors came from a young woman with alopecia areata. Some clones in this sample may be carry-over from other donors' samples. Both conserved end residues are part of each CDR3. A D gene is named only where the DNA matches it firmly. Size is stated for part of the rows, as once, few or many counts, or as a class when the clone is expanded.

cdr3_nt cdr3_aa clone_size v_call d_call j_call
TGTGCCAGCAGTCCCTCTCCCTGGACAGGGCAGTTCTTC CASSPSPWTGQFF few TRBV27 TRBD1 TRBJ2-1
TGCAGTGCCTACGGGGGACGGACAGATACGCAGTATTTT CSAYGGRTDTQYF NA TRBV20-1 NA TRBJ2-3
TGCAGTGCTAGTAGTGGGACCTCCTACGAGCAGTACTTC CSASSGTSYEQYF few TRBV20-1 NA TRBJ2-7
TGTGCCAGCAGCACAGGTGTTGGGTCTAATGAAAAACTGTTTTTT CASSTGVGSNEKLFF NA TRBV9 NA TRBJ1-4
TGCAGTGCTATAAGGGGGACAGGGAACACTGAAGCTTTCTTT CSAIRGTGNTEAFF few TRBV20-1 TRBD1 TRBJ1-1
TGTGCCAGCAGCTTAGGTTTTGCTAACAATCAGCCCCAGCATTTT CASSLGFANNQPQHF many TRBV7-2 NA TRBJ1-5
TGTGCCAGCAGTGAAGCTTCATCAGGGCAAGAGACCCAGTACTTC CASSEASSGQETQYF few TRBV6-1 NA TRBJ2-5
TGTGCCAGCAGCGTAGAGACAGGCTTTGGAAACACCATATATTTT CASSVETGFGNTIYF few TRBV9 NA TRBJ1-3
TGTGCCAGCAGCACAGCTTCCGGAAACACCATATATTTT CASSTASGNTIYF few TRBV2 NA TRBJ1-3
TGTGCCAGCAGCTGGGCGGGAAGCCCCTACAATGAGCAGTTCTTC CASSWAGSPYNEQFF NA TRBV7-2 NA TRBJ2-1
TGCGCCAGCAGCTTGGTACAGGGTCGCGAGCAGTACTTC CASSLVQGREQYF NA TRBV5-1 NA TRBJ2-7
TGTGCCACCAGTGATCCCCTCAGCGGGCGACACAATGAGCAGTTCTTC CATSDPLSGRHNEQFF NA TRBV24-1 NA TRBJ2-1
TGCAGTGCTAGCATCCTCGGGGGTAGCAATCAGCCCCAGCATTTT CSASILGGSNQPQHF NA TRBV20-1 NA TRBJ1-5
TGTGCCAGCAGTTTAGGGGCCGGGCCCCAGCATTTT CASSLGAGPQHF many TRBV28 NA TRBJ1-5
TGCGCCAGCAGCCAAGATCGCACAGGCGCCGGGGAGCTGTTTTTT CASSQDRTGAGELFF few TRBV4-1 NA TRBJ2-2
TGTGCCAGCAGCTTAGCAGCAGGGGAATCCTATAATTCACCCCTCCACTTT CASSLAAGESYNSPLHF many TRBV7-8 NA TRBJ1-6
TGTGCCAGCAGCGGCCCGACTAGCGGGACTAGCACAGATACGCAGTATTTT CASSGPTSGTSTDTQYF NA TRBV2 TRBD2 TRBJ2-3
TGTGCCAGCAGTTTATTGACCGGGACAGGCACCGGGGAGCTGTTTTTT CASSLLTGTGTGELFF few TRBV12-3/TRBV12-4 TRBD1 TRBJ2-2
TGTGCCAGCAGCCCCCCCGGATTCCACCCTAATACGCAGTATTTT CASSPPGFHPNTQYF many TRBV7-2 NA TRBJ2-3
TGTGCCAGCTCACCAGCCCAGGGCGCTGGAAACACCATATATTTT CASSPAQGAGNTIYF many TRBV18 NA TRBJ1-3
TGTGCCAGCAGCGTAGATCCGGGGGCGTACAATGAGCAGTTCTTC CASSVDPGAYNEQFF NA TRBV9 NA TRBJ2-1
TGCAGCGTTGAACCCAGGGGAGGAGGTCAGCCCCAGCATTTT CSVEPRGGGQPQHF NA TRBV29-1 NA TRBJ1-5
TGTGCCAGCAGTGCGGCAGGGGTAGAAAACTATGGCTACACCTTC CASSAAGVENYGYTF NA TRBV12-3/TRBV12-4 NA TRBJ1-2
TGTGCCAGCAGCCTTAGACAGACGAGCGAGTATGGCTACACCTTC CASSLRQTSEYGYTF NA TRBV7-2 NA TRBJ1-2
TGTGCCAGCACCCGCGGGACAGGGGATGAAAAACTGTTTTTT CASTRGTGDEKLFF NA TRBV12-3/TRBV12-4 TRBD1 TRBJ1-4
TGTGCCAGCAGTTACTCTGGCAGGGTTGTGACAGATACGCAGTATTTT CASSYSGRVVTDTQYF many TRBV6-5 NA TRBJ2-3
TGTGCCAGCAGCCCGGACAGGGGAGGGACTGAAGCTTTCTTT CASSPDRGGTEAFF many TRBV5-5 TRBD1 TRBJ1-1
TGTGCCAGCAGTTACTCGAGGCGGGAGACCCAGTACTTC CASSYSRRETQYF many TRBV6-2/TRBV6-3 NA TRBJ2-5
TGTGCCAGCAGTTACACCACGGCGGAAAAACTGTTTTTT CASSYTTAEKLFF NA TRBV6-6 NA TRBJ1-4
TGTGCCAGCAGCGAAAAAGGGGGTCTCCTCAACACTGAAGCTTTCTTT CASSEKGGLLNTEAFF many TRBV27 NA TRBJ1-1
TGTGCCAGCTCAGACGGGGTTTCCTACGAGCAGTACTTC CASSDGVSYEQYF NA TRBV18 NA TRBJ2-7
TGTGCCAGCTATCTCAGGGGGATGAACACTGAAGCTTTCTTT CASYLRGMNTEAFF NA TRBV28 TRBD1 TRBJ1-1
TGCAGCCTGCGGCTAGCGGGAAGATACAATGAGCAGTTCTTC CSLRLAGRYNEQFF many TRBV29-1 TRBD2 TRBJ2-1
TGCAGTGCTAGAGATCCGAGAGGCCGGAGCTCCTACAATGAGCAGTTCTTC CSARDPRGRSSYNEQFF NA TRBV20-1 NA TRBJ2-1
TGTGCCAGCAGTGAAGAATTAGGGGGTCCTCAGTTCTTC CASSEELGGPQFF NA TRBV2 NA TRBJ2-1
TGCAGTGCTAGGAGGGACCGATCTCGGGAGCAGTACTTC CSARRDRSREQYF few TRBV20-1 NA TRBJ2-7
TGTGCCACCAGCAGGACGGGGGGGATAGGAAGCTCTGGGGCCAACGTCCTGACTTTC CATSRTGGIGSSGANVLTF many TRBV15 TRBD2 TRBJ2-6
TGTGCCAGCAGTTTAAGGGCGATTACGAACACTGAAGCTTTCTTT CASSLRAITNTEAFF many TRBV28 NA TRBJ1-1
TGCAGCGTTCTAGCCCATACGCAGTATTTT CSVLAHTQYF many TRBV29-1 NA TRBJ2-3
TGCAGCGTTACTACAGGGGAGGGAGGCTACACCTTC CSVTTGEGGYTF few TRBV29-1 TRBD1 TRBJ1-2
TGCGCCAGCAGCTTGGGTCAGGACTACACTGAAGCTTTCTTT CASSLGQDYTEAFF few TRBV5-1 NA TRBJ1-1
TGTGCCAGCAGCCCGGGACTAGCGGGAGCACACGAGCAGTACTTC CASSPGLAGAHEQYF few TRBV12-3/TRBV12-4 TRBD2 TRBJ2-7
TGTGCCAGCAGCTTAGACTCGATCGACGAGCAGTACTTC CASSLDSIDEQYF NA TRBV7-9 NA TRBJ2-7
TGTGCCAGCAGTCTCACCCCCTCTGGGGCCAACGTCCTGACTTTC CASSLTPSGANVLTF many TRBV7-8 NA TRBJ2-6
TGTGCCAGCAGTTCGTTGGCGAACACCGGGGAGCTGTTTTTT CASSSLANTGELFF few TRBV6-2/TRBV6-3 NA TRBJ2-2